This T cell receptor beta chain originates from a study of blood T cell repertoires in COVID-19. Study-wide background: COVID-19 samples, acute and convalescent, were from the United States, Italy and Spain. The analysed material was cDNA or gDNA that came from T cells, B-cell-depleted T cells, or PBMCs.

Germline V gene sequence: CDR1 LGHNA, CDR2 YSLEER. This CDR3 has 16 residues. With 0 bases removed from V and 0 bases from J, the gap between germline ends came to 9 bases. Produced via immunoSEQ multiplex PCR; TCRdb's table is partial and in-frame only. The profile shows about 210,000 clones, just under 85% of them singletons. Sequenced material: peripheral blood. The chain couples TRBV4-3 to TRBJ1-5; no definite D call. The clonotype originates from a man in his 60s with COVID-19, enrolled during active disease. The CDR3 sequence is CASSQESGNSNQPQHF. The CDR3 DNA reads as TGCGCCAGCAGCCAAGAATCGGGGAATAGCAATCAGCCCCAGCATTTT.